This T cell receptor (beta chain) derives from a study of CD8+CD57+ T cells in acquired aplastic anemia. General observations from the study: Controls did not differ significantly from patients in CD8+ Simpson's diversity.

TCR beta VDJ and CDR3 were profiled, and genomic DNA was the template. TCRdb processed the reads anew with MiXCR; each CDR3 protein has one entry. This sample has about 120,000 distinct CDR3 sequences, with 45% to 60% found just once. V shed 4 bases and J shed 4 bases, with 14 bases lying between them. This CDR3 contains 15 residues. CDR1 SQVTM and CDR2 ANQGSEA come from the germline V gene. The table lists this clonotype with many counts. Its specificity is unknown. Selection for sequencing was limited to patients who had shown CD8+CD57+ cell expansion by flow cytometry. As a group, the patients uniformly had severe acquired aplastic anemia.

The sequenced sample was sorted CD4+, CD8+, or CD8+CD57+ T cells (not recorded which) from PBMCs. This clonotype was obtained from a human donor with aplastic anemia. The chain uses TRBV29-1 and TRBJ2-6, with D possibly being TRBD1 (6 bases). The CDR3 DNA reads TGCAGCGTTGGCGACAGGCTTGAAGGGGCCAACGTCCTGACTTTC. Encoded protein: CSVGDRLEGANVLTF.